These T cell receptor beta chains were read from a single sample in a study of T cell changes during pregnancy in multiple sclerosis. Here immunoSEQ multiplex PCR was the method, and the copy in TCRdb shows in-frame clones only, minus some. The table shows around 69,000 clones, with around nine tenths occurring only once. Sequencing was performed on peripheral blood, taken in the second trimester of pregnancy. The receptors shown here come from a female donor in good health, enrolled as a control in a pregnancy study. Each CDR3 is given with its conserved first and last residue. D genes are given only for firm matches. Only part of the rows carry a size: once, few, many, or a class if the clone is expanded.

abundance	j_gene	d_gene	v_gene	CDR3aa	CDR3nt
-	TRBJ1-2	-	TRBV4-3	CASSPQTNYGYTF	TGCGCCAGCAGCCCTCAGACTAACTATGGCTACACCTTC
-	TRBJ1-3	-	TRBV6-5	CASSPGYSGNTIYF	TGTGCCAGCTCCCCGGGATACTCTGGAAACACCATATATTTT
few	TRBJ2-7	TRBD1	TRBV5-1	CASRGTGRYEQYF	TGCGCCAGCAGGGGGACAGGGCGTTACGAGCAGTACTTC
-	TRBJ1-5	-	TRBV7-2	CASSSGYSNQPQHF	TGTGCCAGCAGCTCGGGGTATAGCAATCAGCCCCAGCATTTT
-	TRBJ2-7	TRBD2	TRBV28	CASSSGGESSYEQYF	TGTGCCAGCAGCTCGGGGGGGGAGAGCTCCTACGAGCAGTACTTC
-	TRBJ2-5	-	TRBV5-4	CASSLPTSWGEETQYF	TGTGCCAGCAGCCTCCCGACAAGTTGGGGCGAAGAGACCCAGTACTTC
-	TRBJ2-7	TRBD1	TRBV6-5	CASRRRQGAFYEQYF	TGTGCCAGCAGGCGAAGACAGGGGGCCTTCTACGAGCAGTACTTC
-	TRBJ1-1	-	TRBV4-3	CASSQTPGMNTEAFF	TGCGCCAGCAGCCAAACCCCAGGGATGAACACTGAAGCTTTCTTT
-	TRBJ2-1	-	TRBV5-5	CASSFEQVTISYNEQFF	TGTGCCAGCAGCTTTGAACAGGTCACCATTTCCTACAATGAGCAGTTCTTC
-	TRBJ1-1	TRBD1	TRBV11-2	CASSLVGTVFMNTEAFF	TGTGCCAGCAGCTTAGTGGGGACAGTTTTCATGAACACTGAAGCTTTCTTT
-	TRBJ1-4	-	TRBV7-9	CASSLAGQGITNEKLFF	TGTGCCAGCAGCTTAGCAGGGCAGGGGATCACTAATGAAAAACTGTTTTTT
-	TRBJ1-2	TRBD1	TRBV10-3	CAISESVSDGRHSRGPAYGYTF	TGTGCCATCAGTGAGTCCGTGTCCGATGGGCGCCACAGCAGGGGGCCGGCCTATGGCTACACCTTC
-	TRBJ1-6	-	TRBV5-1	CASSLTSYSTLHF	TGCGCCAGCAGCTTGACCAGTTATTCGACCCTCCACTTT
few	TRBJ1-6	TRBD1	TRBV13	CASSPRQGGPLHF	TGTGCCAGCAGCCCCCGACAGGGAGGTCCCCTCCACTTT
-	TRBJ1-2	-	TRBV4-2	CASSRGQGRIEDGYTF	TGTGCCAGCAGCCGAGGTCAGGGAAGGATTGAGGATGGCTACACCTTC
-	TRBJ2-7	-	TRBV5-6	CASSQKGGNYEQYF	TGTGCCAGCAGCCAGAAAGGGGGTAACTACGAGCAGTACTTC
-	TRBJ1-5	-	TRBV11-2	CASSLDPRFPPQPQHF	TGTGCCAGCAGCTTAGATCCCCGGTTCCCTCCTCAGCCCCAGCATTTT
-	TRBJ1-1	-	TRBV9	CASSVDGQHPGGEAFF	TGTGCCAGCAGCGTAGATGGACAGCACCCCGGAGGTGAAGCTTTCTTT
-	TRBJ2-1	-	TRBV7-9	CASSSSRGTEQFF	TGTGCCAGCAGCTCCTCCAGGGGCACTGAGCAGTTCTTC
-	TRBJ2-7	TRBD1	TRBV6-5	CATHPGTGRHYEQYF	TGTGCCACACACCCCGGGACAGGGAGACACTACGAGCAGTACTTC
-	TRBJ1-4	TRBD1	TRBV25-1	CASSMGQGAANEKLFF	TGTGCCAGCAGTATGGGACAGGGGGCCGCTAATGAAAAACTGTTTTTT
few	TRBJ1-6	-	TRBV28	CASSQRSSPLHF	TGTGCCAGCAGTCAAAGGAGTTCACCCCTCCACTTT
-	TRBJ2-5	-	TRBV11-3	CASRGGPGETQYF	TGTGCCAGCAGGGGGGGGCCGGGGGAGACCCAGTACTTC
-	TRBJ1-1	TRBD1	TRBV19	CASSMRDREAEAFF	TGTGCCAGTAGTATGAGGGACAGGGAGGCTGAAGCTTTCTTT
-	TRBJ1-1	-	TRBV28	CASSFSGGNTEAFF	TGTGCCAGCAGTTTTTCCGGAGGGAACACTGAAGCTTTCTTT
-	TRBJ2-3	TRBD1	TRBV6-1	CASARTGGDTQYF	TGTGCCAGCGCGAGGACAGGGGGCGATACGCAGTATTTT
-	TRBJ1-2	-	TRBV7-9	CASSFGGQAQGYGYTF	TGTGCCAGCAGCTTTGGTGGGCAGGCGCAGGGCTATGGCTACACCTTC
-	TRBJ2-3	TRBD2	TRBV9	CASSVTGGNTDTQYF	TGTGCCAGCAGCGTAACGGGGGGGAACACAGATACGCAGTATTTT
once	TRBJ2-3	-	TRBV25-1	CASAEHATQYF	TGTGCCAGTGCCGAGCACGCTACGCAGTATTTT
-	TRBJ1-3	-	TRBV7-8	CASSSNRQLSGNTIYF	TGTGCCAGCAGCTCTAACAGGCAACTCTCTGGAAACACCATATATTTT
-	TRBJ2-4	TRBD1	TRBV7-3	CASSFLGTGFQYF	TGTGCCAGCAGCTTCCTCGGGACAGGGTTTCAGTACTTC
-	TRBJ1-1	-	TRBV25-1	CASSAGSNTEAFF	TGTGCCAGCAGTGCAGGCTCGAACACTGAAGCTTTCTTT
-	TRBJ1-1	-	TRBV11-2	CASSLDRINTEAFF	TGTGCCAGCAGTTTAGACAGGATTAACACTGAAGCTTTCTTT
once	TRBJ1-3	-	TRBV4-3	CASSQEGRSTSGNTIYF	TGCGCCAGCAGCCAAGAGGGGCGGAGTACCTCTGGAAACACCATATATTTT
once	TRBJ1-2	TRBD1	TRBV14	CASSQGQGRNYGYTF	TGTGCCAGCAGCCAGGGACAGGGACGAAACTATGGCTACACCTTC
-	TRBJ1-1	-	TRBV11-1	CASSLKWYGDTEAFF	TGTGCCAGCAGCTTGAAGTGGTATGGAGACACTGAAGCTTTCTTT
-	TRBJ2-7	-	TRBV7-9	CASSSLRVDDEQYF	TGTGCCAGCAGCTCCCTCAGGGTCGACGACGAGCAGTACTTC
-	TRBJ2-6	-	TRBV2	CASNSRGGPSGANVLTF	TGTGCCAGCAATAGTCGTGGAGGACCGTCTGGGGCCAACGTCCTGACTTTC
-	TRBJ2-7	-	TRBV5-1	CASSLAFSYEQYF	TGCGCCAGCAGCTTGGCCTTCAGTTACGAGCAGTACTTC
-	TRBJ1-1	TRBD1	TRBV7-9	CASSPRTGRAEAFF	TGTGCCAGCAGCCCCCGGACAGGAAGGGCTGAAGCTTTCTTT
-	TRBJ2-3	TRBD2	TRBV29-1	CSADGLVTADTQYF	TGCAGCGCCGATGGACTAGTCACGGCAGATACGCAGTATTTT
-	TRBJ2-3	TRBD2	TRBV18	CASSLWTSGAKGDTQYF	TGTGCCAGCTCCCTATGGACTAGCGGGGCTAAGGGGGATACGCAGTATTTT
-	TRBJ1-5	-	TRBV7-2	CASSLESGNQPQHF	TGTGCCAGCAGCTTAGAGTCAGGGAATCAGCCCCAGCATTTT
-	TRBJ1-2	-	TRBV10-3	CAISPGLSDYGYTF	TGTGCCATCAGCCCGGGACTCTCCGACTATGGCTACACCTTC
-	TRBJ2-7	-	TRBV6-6	CGTRAPAYEQYF	TGTGGAACGAGGGCCCCTGCCTACGAGCAGTACTTC
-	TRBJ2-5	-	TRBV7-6	CASSLARETQYF	TGTGCCAGCAGCTTAGCGAGGGAGACCCAGTACTTC
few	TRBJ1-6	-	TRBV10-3	CAISEGGNNSPLHF	TGTGCCATCAGTGAAGGCGGAAACAATTCACCCCTCCACTTT
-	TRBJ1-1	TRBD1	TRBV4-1	CASSQFGTANTEAFF	TGCGCCAGCAGCCAATTTGGGACAGCGAACACTGAAGCTTTCTTT
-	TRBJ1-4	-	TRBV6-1	CASSETANEKLFF	TGTGCCAGCAGTGAGACAGCTAATGAAAAACTGTTTTTT
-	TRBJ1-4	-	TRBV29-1	CSGETGQAGKLFF	TGCAGCGGCGAGACAGGACAAGCCGGGAAACTGTTTTTT
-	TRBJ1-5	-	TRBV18	CASSPQGRQPQHF	TGTGCCAGCTCACCTCAGGGGCGTCAGCCCCAGCATTTT
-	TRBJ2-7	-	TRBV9	CASSTQTGYEQYF	TGTGCCAGCAGCACTCAGACTGGCTACGAGCAGTACTTC
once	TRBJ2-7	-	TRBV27	CASSRGVGGSYEQYF	TGTGCCAGCAGCCGGGGTGTTGGCGGCTCCTACGAGCAGTACTTC
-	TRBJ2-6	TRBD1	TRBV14	CASSQTGRGYTGANVLTF	TGTGCCAGCAGCCAAACGGGCAGGGGGTATACTGGGGCCAACGTCCTGACTTTC
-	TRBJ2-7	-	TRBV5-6	CASSPAMNGVYEQYF	TGTGCCAGCAGCCCCGCAATGAACGGGGTCTACGAGCAGTACTTC
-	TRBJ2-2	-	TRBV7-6	CASSFDTYTGELFF	TGTGCCAGCAGCTTCGACACTTACACCGGGGAGCTGTTTTTT
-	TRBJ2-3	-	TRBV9	CASSARITDTQYF	TGTGCCAGCAGCGCGAGAATCACAGATACGCAGTATTTT
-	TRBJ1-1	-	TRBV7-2	CASSLQGSTEAFF	TGTGCCAGCAGCTTACAGGGAAGCACTGAAGCTTTCTTT
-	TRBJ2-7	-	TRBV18	CASSPRGGGLSYEQYF	TGTGCCAGCTCACCGAGGGGGGGCGGGCTCTCCTACGAGCAGTACTTC
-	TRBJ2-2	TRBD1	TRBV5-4	CASSPSGQIHRELFF	TGTGCCAGCAGTCCCTCGGGACAGATACACCGGGAGCTGTTTTTT